Included here is one TCR beta chain sequence, with context. This clonotype was seen a handful of times. What this receptor recognizes is not known. Within one base of it there is no much larger clone, and no base qualities were kept. The receptor library was made with 5' RACE. The instrument given in TCRdb is Illumina HiSeq 2000. Template switching introduced a universal primer binding site; the final cDNA contained a unique molecular identifier, enabling accurate counting of TCR cDNA molecules. Specific primers in the conserved constant-segment region were used to synthesize first-strand cDNA for TCR alpha and beta chains. To control for contamination, each cDNA library was double barcoded with a SMART-Mk sample barcode plus Illumina barcodes. Two successive PCR steps introduced TruSeq adapter sequences along with Illumina sample barcodes. Sequencing of the TCR alpha and beta cDNA libraries was done on the Illumina HiSeq platform using custom primers. The source study handled its data this way. Raw reads were processed with MiGEC to extract unique molecular identifiers, and MiXCR was used to determine CDR3 positions. Recombination models were inferred per individual with the repgenHMM and IGoR tools using an EM algorithm. Shared clonotype analysis was performed with the tcR package in R, normalizing sharing by the product of cloneset sizes. Out-of-frame nonproductive sequences were analyzed to study raw recombination free of thymic and clonal selection effects. TCRdb redid the processing of the public reads, applying fastp at Q25 and MiXCR, and retained in-frame beta chains. Each entry is one CDR3 protein sequence, shown with its most common DNA and genes. TCRdb, not the authors, supplied the V and J calls. The sample includes about 490,000 distinct CDR3 sequences, with approximately 14% observed a single time. The ten biggest clones cover 0.44% of the sample.

This specimen belongs to a study of identical twins (dated by TCRdb to the mid-2010s). For the wider study: To test whether fetal clonotypes persist, the study used deep sequencing on TCR alpha and beta repertoires from monozygotic twins, unrelated adults of various ages, and cord blood. To rule out contamination, the twin experiments were replicated at different times with different library preparation protocols. The investigation overall reported the following: Abundant cord blood beta clonotypes had fewer insertions, young adult naive repertoires showed a similar but weaker trend, and memory repertoires showed no such trend. Recombination models systematically underestimated out-of-frame TCR alpha sharing in monozygotic twins but agreed with sharing between unrelated individuals. Out-of-frame TCR alpha sequences shared between twins showed an excess of low generation-probability sequences compared with coincidental sharing between unrelated individuals. Because the same donors could not be followed over many years, the conclusions relied on cross-sectional statistical analysis. Invariant T cells such as MAIT and iNKT could partly confound zero-insertion analyses, though diverse VJ usage argued against this for most clonotypes. A weaker excess of twin sharing was found in beta out-of-frame sequences because the signal-to-noise ratio was lowered by fewer shared sequences.

Inclusive of the bounding cysteine and phenylalanine, the CDR3 is 15 residues long. The only DNA kept is the CDR3, 45 bases in frame from the first base. V is pruned by 5 bases and J by 1 base, leaving 7 bases of the junction without a gene match. Every donor in the study was a healthy Caucasian. Three pairs of female monozygotic twins, all aged roughly 18 to 29 years, were included in the twin cohort. CD4+ and CD8+ T cell populations were isolated with positive isolation kits from Invitrogen. These sequences were also reported in another study, on yellow fever vaccine responses in identical twins. As that second study puts it: According to the authors, the vaccine-induced T cell response in identical twins seemed to be partly convergent and partly specific to each individual. The study precisely tracked vaccine-responding T cell clones in identical twins.

The source is a woman between 18 and 29 years old in good health. Here the chain combines TRBV12-3 or TRBV12-4 and TRBJ2-7; the central 8 bases match TRBD2. The specimen was CD4+ T cells sorted from blood. CDR3 protein: CASSKSSGLSYEQYF. The nucleotide sequence reads TGTGCCAGCAGTAAATCTAGCGGGCTGTCCTACGAGCAGTACTTC.